This T cell receptor (beta chain) was sequenced during a study of blood T cell repertoires in COVID-19. About the study: T cells, B-cell-depleted T cells, or PBMCs provided the cDNA or gDNA that served as material.

Sequenced by immunoSEQ multiplex PCR; TCRdb stores in-frame clones only, minus some. Of some 110,000 clones listed, approximately 74% are singletons. V trimming: 4 bases; J trimming: 1 base; junction bases outside the gene matches: 8. Germline CDR1 is KGHSH and CDR2 is LQKENI. This CDR3 region has 17 residues. The Seattle patients, enrolled during active infection, were followed longitudinally. What was sequenced was peripheral blood. The chain carries TRBV18 and TRBJ2-5; 11 nucleotides align to TRBD1. This TCR derives from a man older than 75 with COVID-19, enrolled during active disease. The CDR3, as DNA: TGTGCCAGCTCACTGACGACAGGACAGGGGGCCCAAGAGACCCAGTACTTC. Its protein is CASSLTTGQGAQETQYF.